This record covers a single T cell receptor beta chain. Unique molecular identifiers were used to barcode this TCRbeta library. MiXCR was run by TCRdb on the PCR reads, yielding one entry per CDR3 protein. The table includes about 610,000 distinct CDR3 sequences, more than 9% detected once. This entry belongs to a study of T-cell reconstitution after alpha-beta-depleted transplantation in children. The receptor was derived from a human donor who donated a stem cell graft to a child with acute myeloid leukemia. The sample was PBMCs from the stem cell graft donor, taken from the stem cell graft.

CDR3 amino acids: CASSLSRARQGAGSPLHF. The CDR3 DNA sequence: TGTGCCAGCAGCTTATCCCGAGCAAGACAGGGGGCGGGCTCACCCCTCCACTTT. The V call is TRBV11-3, the J call TRBJ1-6; 10 positions match TRBD1. CDR3 size: 18 residues. J gave up 10 bases and V 2 bases, and 14 bases lay outside the gene matches. CDR1 and CDR2 (germline): SGHNT, YENEEA.